These 17 T cell receptor beta chains were sequenced from one sample in a study of CD8 T cells in Susac syndrome. An amount of RNA that ranged from roughly 0.45 to 1 ug was reverse transcribed with random hexamers. TCRdb called the immunoSEQ multiplex PCR reads again in MiXCR, with one record for every CDR3 protein. The table lists 150,000 to 200,000 distinct CDR3 sequences, about 93% of them singletons. Specimen: CD4+ T cells from PBMCs. Receptors originate from a human donor in good health.

This clonotype was observed once. The rearrangement links TRBV21-1 to TRBJ1-1; the D call of TRBD1 is as the table states it, not checked on the DNA. TRBV21-1 is annotated as a pseudogene. The CDR3 spans 16 residues. CDR3 nucleotide sequence: TGTGCCAGCAGCAAAATCCCCAGGGACGGGAACACTGAAGCTTTCTTT. Its protein is CASSKIPRDGNTEAFF.

V gene TRBV10-3 combines with J gene TRBJ2-2; D not resolved. Germline assignment: CDR1 ENHRY and CDR2 SYGVKD. V was pared by 4 bases and J by 0 bases, with 9 bases between. The CDR3 contains 15 residues. DNA for the CDR3: TGTGCCATCAGTGGGGAAAGCGCGAACACCGGGGAGCTGTTTTTT. The encoded protein is CAISGESANTGELFF.

V usage is TRBV12-3 or TRBV12-4 and J usage is TRBJ2-3, with D possibly being TRBD2 (7 bases). The length of the CDR3 is 16 residues. Trimming stripped 5 bases from V and 5 bases from J, with 20 bases between. The CDR3 DNA reads as TGTGCCAGCAGTCCCGAGGGGGGGGGCCGGGAAGATACGCAGTATTTT. It encodes CASSPEGGGREDTQYF.

The chain joins TRBV19 to TRBJ1-5, with D possibly TRBD1 on 5 matching bases. In germline, CDR1 is LNHDA, CDR2 SQIVND (reference sequence). The ends were cut back, 2 bases at V and 5 bases at J, with 19 bases in the middle. The CDR3 contains 17 residues. CDR3 bases: TGTGCCAGTAGTATAAGGGGAAACAGGCTGTGGGATCAGCCCCAGCATTTT. Amino acids: CASSIRGNRLWDQPQHF.

V and J are TRBV3-1 and TRBJ2-1; 8 bases map to TRBD2. V shed 0 bases, J shed 6 bases, and the junction held 7 bases outside the gene matches. Germline V gives CDR1 LGHDT, CDR2 YNNKEL (reference sequence). This CDR3 region has 16 residues. This CDR3 is CASSQDGGVMGNEQFF. Here the CDR3 DNA reads TGTGCCAGCAGCCAAGACGGGGGGGTTATGGGCAATGAGCAGTTCTTC.

CDR3 DNA sequence: TGTGCCACCCCACAGGGATATAATAGCAATCAGCCCCAGCATTTT. Amino acid sequence: CATPQGYNSNQPQHF. This rearrangement joins TRBV24-1 to TRBJ1-5, with D possibly being TRBD1 (6 bases). This CDR3 contains 15 residues. Trimming stripped 9 bases from V and 0 bases from J, with 14 bases between. Germline V gene lookup returns CDR1 KGHDR and CDR2 SFDVKD.

The DNA for the CDR3 is TGTGCCAGCAGCCAGATCGGGGAGACCCAGTACTTC. It is translated as CASSQIGETQYF. The V gene is TRBV3-1, the J gene TRBJ2-5; D is ambiguous. CDR1 and CDR2 from the germline V gene are LGHDT and YNNKEL (reference sequence). Trimming took off 3 bases at V and 5 bases at J, with 7 bases between the two ends. This CDR3 comprises 12 residues.

The chain employs TRBV7-3 and TRBJ2-1; 7 bases match TRBD2. CDR1 is SGHTA and CDR2 is FQGTGA in the germline V gene. The V and J ends lost 3 bases and 9 bases, in that order; junction bases with no gene match: 11. The CDR3 totals 15 residues. This CDR3 is CASSLGLTLYGEQFF. The CDR3 DNA is TGTGCCAGCAGCTTGGGACTAACGCTCTATGGTGAGCAGTTCTTC. The full variable domain, completed using reference TRBV7-3 and TRBJ2-1, is GAGVSQTPSNKVTEKGKYVELRCDPISGHTALYWYRQSLGQGPEFLIYFQGTGAADDSGLPNDRFFAVRPEGSVSTLKIQRTERGDSAVYLCASSLGLTLYGEQFFGPGTRLTVL.

V usage is TRBV7-2 and J usage is TRBJ2-5, with TRBD1 matching over 9 bases. The germline V gene has CDR1 SGHTA and CDR2 FQGNSA. The CDR3 runs to 16 residues. V gave up 3 bases and J gave up 5 bases; unmatched junction bases: 10. As DNA, the CDR3 is TGTGCCAGCAGCTTTAACAGGGGGCGCATCGGGGAGACCCAGTACTTC. Translating it yields CASSFNRGRIGETQYF.

The chain links TRBV2 to TRBJ2-3, with a possible D match to TRBD1 (6 bases). Looked up from germline, CDR1 is SNHLY and CDR2 is FYNNEI. V was clipped by 7 bases and J by 2 bases, with 13 bases between them. The length of the CDR3 is 14 residues. CDR3 DNA: TGTGCCAGCAAGTCAGGGGCTTCCACAGATACGCAGTATTTT. Its translation is CASKSGASTDTQYF.

Only one count was recorded for this clonotype. The V and J genes are TRBV4-1 and TRBJ2-3, with D possibly TRBD1 on 6 matching bases. CDR3 size: 15 residues. Germline V gene sequence: CDR1 MGHRA, CDR2 YSYEKL. Trimming removed 1 base from V and 5 bases from J, with 13 bases in between. The CDR3 loop is CASSQGSGTLDTQYF. The CDR3 DNA reads TGCGCCAGCAGCCAAGGTTCGGGGACATTAGATACGCAGTATTTT.

The rearrangement uses TRBV20-1 and TRBJ1-5; D remains ambiguous. This CDR3 region has 12 residues. Deletions cut 6 bases from V and 6 bases from J, with 12 bases between. The V gene's germline CDR1 is DFQATT and CDR2 SNEGSKA (reference sequence). CDR3 DNA sequence: TGCAGTGCGTACAGAGAAAGTCAGCCCCAGCATTTT. Its translation is CSAYRESQPQHF.

The chain joins TRBV7-9 to TRBJ1-5; 8 bases line up with TRBD1. CDR1 is SEHNR and CDR2 is FQNEAQ in the germline V gene (reference sequence). V lost 5 bases, J lost 5 bases, and 8 bases stayed unmatched. CDR3 size: 15 residues. Here the CDR3 reads CASSPQTGDDQPQHF. In nucleotides, the CDR3 is TGTGCCAGCAGCCCCCAGACAGGGGACGATCAGCCCCAGCATTTT.

The chain has TRBV5-4 and TRBJ2-1; D unresolved. The CDR3 covers 13 residues. V dropped 6 bases and J dropped 14 bases, with 21 bases sitting between them. CDR1 is SGHNT and CDR2 is YYREEE in the germline V gene (reference sequence). CDR3 in DNA: TGTGCCAGCACCCAGAGAGGTACCCCTGGGGAGTTCTTC. As protein: CASTQRGTPGEFF. Full variable domain (remainder filled in from reference TRBV5-4 and TRBJ2-1): ETGVTQSPTHLIKTRGQQVTLRCSSQSGHNTVSWYQQALGQGPQFIFQYYREEENGRGNFPPRFSGLQFPNYSSELNVNALELDDSALYLCASTQRGTPGEFFGPGTRLTVL.

CDR3 coding DNA: TGTGCCAGCAGTTACCAAGCGCGTTACGAGCAGTACTTC. It specifies CASSYQARYEQYF. This chain links TRBV6-2 or TRBV6-3 with TRBJ2-7, with D unclear. Germline V gives CDR1 MNHEY, CDR2 SVGEGT. V lost 2 bases and J lost 4, with 9 bases in between. The CDR3 length is 13 residues.

The chain links TRBV2 to TRBJ1-1, with D perhaps TRBD1 (5 bases). Trimming shortened V by 4 bases and J by 0 bases, and 12 bases separated the two germline ends. Germline assignment: CDR1 SNHLY and CDR2 FYNNEI. The length of the CDR3 is 15 residues. Here the CDR3 DNA reads TGTGCCAGCAGTGTAGCAGGGATTATGAACACTGAAGCTTTCTTT. Residues: CASSVAGIMNTEAFF. Variable domain in full (rest from reference TRBV2 and TRBJ1-1): EPEVTQTPSHQVTQMGQEVILRCVPISNHLYFYWYRQILGQKVEFLVSFYNNEISEKSEIFDDQFSVERPDGSNFTLKIRSTKLEDSAMYFCASSVAGIMNTEAFFGQGTRLTVV.

The chain uses TRBV7-2 and TRBJ2-3; 9 bases line up with TRBD1. The CDR3 spans 13 residues. J lost 4 bases, V lost 5 bases, and 1 base had no gene match. Germline V gene data show CDR1 as SGHTA and CDR2 as FQGNSA. The chain's CDR3 is CASSRDRADTQYF. The CDR3 nucleotides are TGTGCCAGCAGCCGGGACAGGGCAGATACGCAGTATTTT.